Below are 8 T cell receptor beta chains sequenced from a single sample in a study of control samples from healthy donors and cancer patients. Libraries were prepared by immunoSEQ multiplex PCR; TCRdb keeps only in-frame clonotypes and omits some of them. The sample has 150,000 to 200,000 clones, around 90% seen once. The source material was blood. The receptors were sampled from a man younger than 30 in good health.

The chain employs TRBV5-1 and TRBJ2-7; 8 bases line up with TRBD1. Trimming cost V 0 bases and J 3 bases; bases outside gene matches: 11. Germline V gene lookup returns CDR1 SGHRS and CDR2 YFSETQ. CDR3 length: 17 amino acids. The CDR3 spells CASSLGLTGEGVYEQYF. The CDR3 DNA follows: TGCGCCAGCAGCTTGGGACTGACAGGGGAAGGTGTCTACGAGCAGTACTTC.

The table lists this clone with a count of one. This chain links TRBV4-3 with TRBJ1-1; TRBD1 might be the D (5 bases). CDR1 and CDR2 from the germline V gene are LGHNA and YSLEER. V was cut by 0 bases and J by 3 bases, with 5 bases left in between. This CDR3 has 13 residues. The CDR3 sequence is CASSQEGDTEAFF. CDR3 nucleotides: TGCGCCAGCAGCCAAGAGGGGGACACTGAAGCTTTCTTT.

This clone has just one count. CDR3 amino acids: CASSSGAGGMEKTQYF. For the CDR3, the DNA is TGCGCCAGCAGCTCGGGGGCAGGGGGGATGGAAAAGACCCAGTACTTC. This chain links TRBV5-1 with TRBJ2-5, with D perhaps matching TRBD1 (7 bases). The CDR3 loop spans 16 amino acids. CDR1 is SGHRS, CDR2 YFSETQ, per germline. V gave up 3 bases and J gave up 6 bases, with 21 bases separating them.

This clone was recorded only once. The chain joins TRBV5-1 to TRBJ1-1, with TRBD1 as a possible D gene (5 bases). The germline V gene has CDR1 SGHRS and CDR2 YFSETQ. The CDR3 is 15 residues long. V shed 3 bases and J shed 3 bases, with 15 bases lying between them. The CDR3, as DNA: TGCGCCAGCAGCTCGTTAGGGGTGGGGGACACTGAAGCTTTCTTT. Translation: CASSSLGVGDTEAFF.

This chain joins TRBV28 and TRBJ2-7, with a possible D match to TRBD2 (5 bases). Trimming removed 6 bases from V and 0 bases from J, with 15 bases in between. Germline CDR1 MDHEN, CDR2 SYDVKM. CDR3 size: 15 residues. Written as DNA, the CDR3 is TGTGCCAGCAGAGTGCGGACTTTCCTCTCCTACGAGCAGTACTTC. Encoded protein: CASRVRTFLSYEQYF.

The chain employs TRBV5-3 and TRBJ2-2, with a possible D match to TRBD2 (6 bases). TRBV5-3 is an ORF for which the function is uncertain. CDR3 length: 16 amino acids. With 0 bases removed from V and 5 bases from J, the gap between germline ends came to 14 bases. For the CDR3, the DNA is TGTGCCAGAAGCTTGGGGGCGGGACCGTGGACCGGGGAGCTGTTTTTT. Encoded protein: CARSLGAGPWTGELFF.

The chain is built from TRBV2 and TRBJ2-5; 13 bases agree with TRBD2. This CDR3 region has 15 residues. From germline, CDR1 is SNHLY and CDR2 FYNNEI. V dropped 2 bases and J dropped 4; count of bases not matched to a gene: 1. The CDR3 DNA is TGTGCCAGCAGTGAAAGGACTAGCGGGGGAGAGACCCAGTACTTC. Protein: CASSERTSGGETQYF.

This chain joins TRBV4-1 and TRBJ1-6; 10 bases are shared with TRBD1. The germline V gene encodes CDR1 MGHRA and CDR2 YSYEKL. The CDR3 contains 14 residues. V lost 3 bases and J lost 7; bases outside the gene matches: 0. CDR3 region: CASSQGQGNSPLHF. The CDR3 nucleotides read TGCGCCAGCAGCCAGGGACAGGGGAATTCACCCCTCCACTTT.